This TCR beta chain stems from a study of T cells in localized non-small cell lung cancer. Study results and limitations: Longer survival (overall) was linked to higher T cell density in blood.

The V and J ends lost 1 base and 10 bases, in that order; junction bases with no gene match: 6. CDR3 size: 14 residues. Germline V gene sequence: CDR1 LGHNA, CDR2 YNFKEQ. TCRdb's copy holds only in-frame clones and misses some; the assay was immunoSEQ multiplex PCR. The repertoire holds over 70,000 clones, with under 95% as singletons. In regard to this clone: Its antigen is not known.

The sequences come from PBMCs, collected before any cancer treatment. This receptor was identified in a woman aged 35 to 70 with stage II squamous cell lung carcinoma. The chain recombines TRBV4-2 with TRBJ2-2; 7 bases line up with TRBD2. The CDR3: CASSQGTGGSELFF. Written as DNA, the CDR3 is TGTGCCAGCAGCCAAGGGACGGGGGGATCGGAGCTGTTTTTT.